This record concerns one TCR beta chain sequence. Its antigen is not known. This sample stems from a study of CD8 T cells in ankylosing spondylitis. Findings and limits, study-wide: Characteristic, it appeared, of ankylosing spondylitis blood was a TCR beta motif of about eight highly homologous variants. Researchers reportedly found disease-linked clones significantly enriched in matched ankylosing spondylitis synovial fluid.

Making the TCR beta libraries involved quantitative 5'-RACE with molecular barcodes. TCRdb fed the 5' RACE reads into MiXCR, producing one record per CDR3 protein. The table has approximately 260,000 distinct CDR3 sequences, around 7.8% seen once; the top ten hold 6.8%. The CDR3 runs 14 residues. CDR1 is LNHDA and CDR2 is SQIVND in the germline V gene (reference sequence). The ends lost 6 bases at V and 4 bases at J; junction bases unmatched: 6. V and J are TRBV19 and TRBJ2-3; 8 bases agree with TRBD2. The sample taken for sequencing was blood, either unsorted or a sorted T cell fraction (not recorded which). This sequence was found in a male donor with ankylosing spondylitis or in good health (not recorded which). The CDR3 nucleotides read TGTGCCAGTAGGCCAGCGGGAGCCCCAGATACGCAGTATTTT. Encoded protein: CASRPAGAPDTQYF.